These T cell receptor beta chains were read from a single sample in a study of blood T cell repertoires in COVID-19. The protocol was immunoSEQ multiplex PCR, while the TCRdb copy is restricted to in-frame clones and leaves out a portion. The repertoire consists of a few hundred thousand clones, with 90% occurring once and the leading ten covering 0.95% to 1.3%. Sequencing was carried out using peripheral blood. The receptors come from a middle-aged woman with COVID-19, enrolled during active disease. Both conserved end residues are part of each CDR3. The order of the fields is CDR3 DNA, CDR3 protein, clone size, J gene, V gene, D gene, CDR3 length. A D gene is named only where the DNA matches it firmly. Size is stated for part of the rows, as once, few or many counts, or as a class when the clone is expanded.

CDR3nt: TGTGCCAGCAGCAGGCCCCGGGGCTCTGGAAACACCATATATTTT; CDR3aa: CASSRPRGSGNTIYF; abundance: once; j_gene: TRBJ1-3; v_gene: TRBV9; d_gene: .; len: 15
CDR3nt: TGTGCCAGCAGCTTCAGGGTATCCGGAAACACCATATATTTT; CDR3aa: CASSFRVSGNTIYF; abundance: .; j_gene: TRBJ1-3; v_gene: TRBV13; d_gene: .; len: 14
CDR3nt: TGTGCCAGCAGTTATAGCGGGGGGCTAGCCTACGAGCAGTACTTC; CDR3aa: CASSYSGGLAYEQYF; abundance: .; j_gene: TRBJ2-7; v_gene: TRBV6-5; d_gene: TRBD2; len: 15
CDR3nt: TGCGCCAGCAGCTTTGGTGGGACAGGGTACTACGAGCAGTACTTC; CDR3aa: CASSFGGTGYYEQYF; abundance: .; j_gene: TRBJ2-7; v_gene: TRBV5-1; d_gene: TRBD1; len: 15
CDR3nt: TGCGCCAGCAGCTTGCTACTAGCTCCATACGGGGAGCAGTACTTC; CDR3aa: CASSLLLAPYGEQYF; abundance: .; j_gene: TRBJ2-7; v_gene: TRBV5-1; d_gene: .; len: 15
CDR3nt: TGCGCCAGCAGCTTGGGCGGACTAGCGGGAGGCCTTAGGCAGTTCTTC; CDR3aa: CASSLGGLAGGLRQFF; abundance: .; j_gene: TRBJ2-1; v_gene: TRBV5-1; d_gene: TRBD2; len: 16
CDR3nt: TGTGCCAGCAGCCCCCAGACGGGCAGGGGGCCTCCTAGCGAGCAGTACTTC; CDR3aa: CASSPQTGRGPPSEQYF; abundance: .; j_gene: TRBJ2-7; v_gene: TRBV9; d_gene: TRBD1; len: 17
CDR3nt: TGTGCCAGCAGCTTGACTAGCGGGAGGACCTCCTACGAGCAGTACTTC; CDR3aa: CASSLTSGRTSYEQYF; abundance: .; j_gene: TRBJ2-7; v_gene: TRBV6-6; d_gene: TRBD2; len: 16
CDR3nt: TGTGCCAGCAGCTTAGGCCGGAGGACCCAGTACTTC; CDR3aa: CASSLGRRTQYF; abundance: .; j_gene: TRBJ2-5; v_gene: TRBV13; d_gene: .; len: 12
CDR3nt: TGTGCCAGCAGCGAGGTGGGCACTGAAGCTTTCTTT; CDR3aa: CASSEVGTEAFF; abundance: .; j_gene: TRBJ1-1; v_gene: TRBV6-5; d_gene: .; len: 12
CDR3nt: TGTGCCACCAGTGATTTGCAGCGGGTCAATGGGTACAATGAGCAGTTCTTC; CDR3aa: CATSDLQRVNGYNEQFF; abundance: .; j_gene: TRBJ2-1; v_gene: TRBV24-1; d_gene: .; len: 17
CDR3nt: TGTGCCAGCAGCTTAGAGGGGGCTGCTCACAATGAGCAGTTCTTC; CDR3aa: CASSLEGAAHNEQFF; abundance: .; j_gene: TRBJ2-1; v_gene: TRBV5-6; d_gene: TRBD1; len: 15
CDR3nt: TGCGCCAGCAGCGAAACAGGAAACACCGGGGAGCTGTTTTTT; CDR3aa: CASSETGNTGELFF; abundance: .; j_gene: TRBJ2-2; v_gene: TRBV5-1; d_gene: .; len: 14
CDR3nt: TGTGCCAGCAGTTTCTCCCCCAGGGGAACTGAAGCTTTCTTT; CDR3aa: CASSFSPRGTEAFF; abundance: .; j_gene: TRBJ1-1; v_gene: TRBV6-2/TRBV6-3; d_gene: .; len: 14
CDR3nt: TGTGCCAGCAATATGCCGGGGATAAACACCGGGGAGCTGTTTTTT; CDR3aa: CASNMPGINTGELFF; abundance: .; j_gene: TRBJ2-2; v_gene: TRBV5-5; d_gene: .; len: 15
CDR3nt: TGTGCCAGCAGTGCTAGCAGGGGTCCTCACACTGAAGCTTTCTTT; CDR3aa: CASSASRGPHTEAFF; abundance: .; j_gene: TRBJ1-1; v_gene: TRBV28; d_gene: .; len: 15
CDR3nt: TGTGCCAGCAGCGGCGGGACAGCGAACACCGGGGAGCTGTTTTTT; CDR3aa: CASSGGTANTGELFF; abundance: .; j_gene: TRBJ2-2; v_gene: TRBV5-4; d_gene: .; len: 15
CDR3nt: TGCGCCAGCAGCCGACAGGGAGCGATGCCTGAAGCTTTCTTT; CDR3aa: CASSRQGAMPEAFF; abundance: .; j_gene: TRBJ1-1; v_gene: TRBV5-1; d_gene: TRBD1; len: 14
CDR3nt: TGTGCCAGCAGCTTATTTCCTAGCGGGGGGATTGGCACAGATACGCAGTATTTT; CDR3aa: CASSLFPSGGIGTDTQYF; abundance: .; j_gene: TRBJ2-3; v_gene: TRBV7-9; d_gene: TRBD2; len: 18
CDR3nt: TGTGCCAGCAGCCAACCCCAAACGGGGGGGACAGGGGGCCCCAGCTCCTACAATGAGCAGTTCTTC; CDR3aa: CASSQPQTGGTGGPSSYNEQFF; abundance: .; j_gene: TRBJ2-1; v_gene: TRBV3-1/TRBV3-2; d_gene: TRBD1; len: 22
CDR3nt: TGCGCCAGCAGCTTGGACCGGGGGGGCGCAGATACGCAGTATTTT; CDR3aa: CASSLDRGGADTQYF; abundance: once; j_gene: TRBJ2-3; v_gene: TRBV5-1; d_gene: TRBD2; len: 15
CDR3nt: TGTGCCAGCAGTTTATGGGGGGGGCGCTCCTATAATTCACCCCTCCACTTT; CDR3aa: CASSLWGGRSYNSPLHF; abundance: .; j_gene: TRBJ1-6; v_gene: TRBV27; d_gene: .; len: 17
CDR3nt: TGCGCCAGCAGCCAAGAGGGTAGCGGGGGGGGCCCCGGAGAGACCCAGTACTTC; CDR3aa: CASSQEGSGGGPGETQYF; abundance: .; j_gene: TRBJ2-5; v_gene: TRBV4-1; d_gene: TRBD2; len: 18
CDR3nt: TGCAGCGTCTGGGGGGGTTACGAGCAGTACTTC; CDR3aa: CSVWGGYEQYF; abundance: .; j_gene: TRBJ2-7; v_gene: TRBV29-1; d_gene: TRBD2; len: 11
CDR3nt: TGTGCCAGCAAGAGGGGGAGCACTGAAGCTTTCTTT; CDR3aa: CASKRGSTEAFF; abundance: .; j_gene: TRBJ1-1; v_gene: TRBV2; d_gene: .; len: 12
CDR3nt: TGTGCCAGCAGTTGGAGCGGGACTGAAGCTTTCTTT; CDR3aa: CASSWSGTEAFF; abundance: .; j_gene: TRBJ1-1; v_gene: TRBV6-5; d_gene: .; len: 12
CDR3nt: TGCGCCAGCAGCTTGATGGGACAGGGGACCTACGAGCAGTACTTC; CDR3aa: CASSLMGQGTYEQYF; abundance: .; j_gene: TRBJ2-7; v_gene: TRBV5-1; d_gene: TRBD1; len: 15